Listed below are T cell receptor beta chains from one sample, sequenced in a study of cytomegalovirus exposure and HLA in healthy donors. Assay used: immunoSEQ multiplex PCR; TCRdb lists only in-frame clones, some missing. The data hold about 97,000 clones, with 73% observed a single time. Input material: PBMCs. The source is a man aged 40-49 years in good health and CMV-seronegative. Both conserved end residues are part of each CDR3. A row's size may be missing; if present it is once, few, many or a size class.

few TRBV5-1 CASSLDSSPLHF
NA TRBV27 CASSLTGDDGTEAFF
NA TRBV28 CASSLAGQGGYGYTF
NA TRBV30 CAWSLGQSGYEQYF
NA TRBV6-5 CASSTVSGNTIYF
NA TRBV5-1 CASSSAGLLSYNSPLHF
few TRBV4-2 CASSQASFRQGLNTEAFF
NA TRBV4-1 CASSQELSERAAHNEQFF
NA TRBV9 CASSEAGTGTYEQYF
NA TRBV7-6 CASSPQTSGELFF
NA TRBV12-2 CASRSTDRGQSPLHF
few TRBV2 CASFRGTGELFF
NA TRBV28 CASSFLATNYGYTF
NA TRBV5-6 CASSLRQGIGGETQYF
once TRBV6-5 CASSYSSGISYEQYF
NA TRBV5-1 CASSPGASGIQETQYF
once TRBV4-1 CASSQAGQDQETQYF
NA TRBV5-6 CASSSPWDRNIQYF
NA TRBV23-1 CASSHGGPQGGQETQYF
NA TRBV7-9 CASTRTGGMSPEAFF
NA TRBV9 CASSADSSYNSPLHF
NA TRBV13 CASRLGGTIIYEQYF
once TRBV6-5 CASRGYSPGNYGYTF
NA TRBV5-6 CASSLARFLAGSDTQYF
few TRBV28 CASSPAGTGGQPQHF
NA TRBV29-1 CSVVARDRVSNEQFF
NA TRBV5-4 CASSSAGLGEQFF